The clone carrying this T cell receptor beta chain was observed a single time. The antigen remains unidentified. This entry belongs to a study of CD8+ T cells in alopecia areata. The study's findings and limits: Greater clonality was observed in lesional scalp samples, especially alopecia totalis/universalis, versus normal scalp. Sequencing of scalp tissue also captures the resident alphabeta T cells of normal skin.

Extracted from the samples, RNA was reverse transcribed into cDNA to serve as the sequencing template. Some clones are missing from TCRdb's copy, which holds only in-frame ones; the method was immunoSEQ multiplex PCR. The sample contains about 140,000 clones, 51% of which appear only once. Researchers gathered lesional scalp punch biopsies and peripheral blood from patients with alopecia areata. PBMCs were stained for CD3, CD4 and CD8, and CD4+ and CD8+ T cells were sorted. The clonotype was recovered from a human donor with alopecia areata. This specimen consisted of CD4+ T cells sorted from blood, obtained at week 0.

CDR3 in amino acids: CASSYSWGGNQPQHF. The CDR3 coding sequence is TGTGCCAGCAGTTACTCCTGGGGAGGCAATCAGCCCCAGCATTTT. V is TRBV6-5 and J is TRBJ1-5; D call uncertain. Germline-derived CDR1 and CDR2 are MNHEY and SVGAGI. The CDR3 runs to 15 residues. V dropped 0 bases and J dropped 2 bases, with 8 bases sitting between them.